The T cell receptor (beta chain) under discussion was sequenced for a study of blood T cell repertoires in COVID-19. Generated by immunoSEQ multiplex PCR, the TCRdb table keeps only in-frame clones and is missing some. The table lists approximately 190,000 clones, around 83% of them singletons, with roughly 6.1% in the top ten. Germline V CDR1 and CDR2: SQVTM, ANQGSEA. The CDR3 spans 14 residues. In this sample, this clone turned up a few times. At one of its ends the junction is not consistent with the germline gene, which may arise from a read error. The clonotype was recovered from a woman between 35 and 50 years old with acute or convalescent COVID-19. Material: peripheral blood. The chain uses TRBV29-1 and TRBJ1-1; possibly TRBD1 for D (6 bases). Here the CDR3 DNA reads TGCAGCGTTCAAGACAGGAACCCTAACACTGAAGCTTTCTTT. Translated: CSVQDRNPNTEAFF.